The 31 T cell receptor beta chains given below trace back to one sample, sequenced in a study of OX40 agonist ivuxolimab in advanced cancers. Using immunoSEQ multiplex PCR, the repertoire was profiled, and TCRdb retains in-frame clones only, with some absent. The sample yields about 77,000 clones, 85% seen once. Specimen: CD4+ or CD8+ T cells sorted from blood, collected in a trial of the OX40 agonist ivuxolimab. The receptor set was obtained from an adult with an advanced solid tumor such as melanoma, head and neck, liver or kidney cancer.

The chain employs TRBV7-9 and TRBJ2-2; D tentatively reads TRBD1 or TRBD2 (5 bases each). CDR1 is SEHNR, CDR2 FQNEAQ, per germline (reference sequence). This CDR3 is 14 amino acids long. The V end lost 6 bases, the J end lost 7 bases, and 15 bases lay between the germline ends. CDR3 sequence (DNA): TGTGCCAGCAGTTGGGACGCGGAAGTCGGGGAGCTGTTTTTT. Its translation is CASSWDAEVGELFF.

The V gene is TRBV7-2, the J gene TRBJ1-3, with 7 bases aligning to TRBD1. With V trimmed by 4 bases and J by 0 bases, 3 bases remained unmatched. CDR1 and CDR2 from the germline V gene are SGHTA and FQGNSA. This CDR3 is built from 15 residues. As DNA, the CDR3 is TGTGCCAGCAGCTCCGGGACAGTCTCTGGAAACACCATATATTTT. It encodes CASSSGTVSGNTIYF.

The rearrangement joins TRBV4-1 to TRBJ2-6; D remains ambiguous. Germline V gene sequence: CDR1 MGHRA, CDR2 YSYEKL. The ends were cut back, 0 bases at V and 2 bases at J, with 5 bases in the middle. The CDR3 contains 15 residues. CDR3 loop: CASSQDGAGANVLTF. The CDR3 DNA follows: TGCGCCAGCAGCCAAGATGGCGCTGGGGCCAACGTCCTGACTTTC.

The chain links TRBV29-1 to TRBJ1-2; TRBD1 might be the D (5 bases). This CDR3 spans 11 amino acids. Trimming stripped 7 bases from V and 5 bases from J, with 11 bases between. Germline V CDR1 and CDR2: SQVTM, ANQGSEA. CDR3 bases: TGCAGCGGAGGGACGGATTATGGCTACACCTTC. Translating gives CSGGTDYGYTF.

CDR3 residues: CASSPGPGTGSGDTQYF. The CDR3 coding sequence is TGTGCCAGCTCACCAGGACCCGGGACAGGTAGTGGAGATACGCAGTATTTT. This chain joins TRBV18 and TRBJ2-3, with 8 bases fitting TRBD1. This CDR3 comprises 17 residues. Germline V lookup: CDR1 KGHSH, CDR2 LQKENI. Germline trimming cut 2 bases from V and 5 bases from J; bases unmatched to any gene: 12.

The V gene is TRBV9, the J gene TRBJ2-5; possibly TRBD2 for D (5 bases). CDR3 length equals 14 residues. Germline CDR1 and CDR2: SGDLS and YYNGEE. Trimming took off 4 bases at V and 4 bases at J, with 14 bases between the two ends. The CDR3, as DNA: TGTGCCAGCAGCCCGGACTCCCTCCCAGAGACCCAGTACTTC. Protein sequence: CASSPDSLPETQYF.

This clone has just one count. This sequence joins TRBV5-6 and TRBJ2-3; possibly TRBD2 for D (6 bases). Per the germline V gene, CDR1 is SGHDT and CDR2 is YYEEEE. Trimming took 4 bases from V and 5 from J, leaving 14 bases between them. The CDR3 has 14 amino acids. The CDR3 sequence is CASSRPGRGDTQYF. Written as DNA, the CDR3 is TGTGCCAGCAGCCGTCCCGGGAGAGGAGATACGCAGTATTTT.

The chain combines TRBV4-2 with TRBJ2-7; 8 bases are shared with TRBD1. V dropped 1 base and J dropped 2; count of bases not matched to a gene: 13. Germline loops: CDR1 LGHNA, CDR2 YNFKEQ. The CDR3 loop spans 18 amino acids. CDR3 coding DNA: TGTGCCAGCAGCCAAGCCCTTGGACAGGGAAAATACGCCTACGAGCAGTACTTC. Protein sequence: CASSQALGQGKYAYEQYF.

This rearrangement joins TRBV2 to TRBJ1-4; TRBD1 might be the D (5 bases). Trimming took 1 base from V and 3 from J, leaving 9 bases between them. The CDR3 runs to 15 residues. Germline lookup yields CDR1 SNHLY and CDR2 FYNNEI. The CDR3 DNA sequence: TGTGCCAGCAGTGAAGAGGGGAGGGCTAATGAAAAACTGTTTTTT. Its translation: CASSEEGRANEKLFF.

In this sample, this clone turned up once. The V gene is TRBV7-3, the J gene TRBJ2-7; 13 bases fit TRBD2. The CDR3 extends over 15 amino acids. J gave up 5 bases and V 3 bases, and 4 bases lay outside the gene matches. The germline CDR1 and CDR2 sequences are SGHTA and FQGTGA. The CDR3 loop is CASSFGLAGDDEQYF. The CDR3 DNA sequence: TGTGCCAGCAGCTTCGGACTAGCGGGGGACGACGAGCAGTACTTC.

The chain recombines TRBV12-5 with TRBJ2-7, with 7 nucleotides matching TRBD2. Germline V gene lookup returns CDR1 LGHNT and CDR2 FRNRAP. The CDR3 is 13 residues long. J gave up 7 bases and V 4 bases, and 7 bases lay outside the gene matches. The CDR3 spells CASGSDLRGEQYF. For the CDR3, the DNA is TGTGCTAGTGGTTCGGACTTGCGGGGGGAGCAGTACTTC.

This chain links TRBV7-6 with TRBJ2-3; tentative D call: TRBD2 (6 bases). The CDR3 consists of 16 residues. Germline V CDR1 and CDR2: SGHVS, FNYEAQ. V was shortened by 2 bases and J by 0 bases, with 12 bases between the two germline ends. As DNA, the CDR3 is TGTGCCAGCAGCTTAAGAGCGGGCGACAGCACAGATACGCAGTATTTT. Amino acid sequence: CASSLRAGDSTDTQYF.

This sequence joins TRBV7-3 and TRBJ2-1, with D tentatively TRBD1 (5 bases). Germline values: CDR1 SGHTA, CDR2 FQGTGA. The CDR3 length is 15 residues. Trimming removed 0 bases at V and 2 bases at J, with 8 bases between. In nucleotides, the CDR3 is TGTGCCAGCAGCTTAACGGGCAGGGCCTACAATGAGCAGTTCTTC. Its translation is CASSLTGRAYNEQFF.

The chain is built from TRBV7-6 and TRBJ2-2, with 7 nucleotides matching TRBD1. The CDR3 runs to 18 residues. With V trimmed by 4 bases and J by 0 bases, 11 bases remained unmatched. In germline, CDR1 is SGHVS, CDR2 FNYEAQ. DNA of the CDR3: TGTGCCAGCAGCTCCAGAATTAGGACAGGCCCGAACACCGGGGAGCTGTTTTTT. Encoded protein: CASSSRIRTGPNTGELFF.

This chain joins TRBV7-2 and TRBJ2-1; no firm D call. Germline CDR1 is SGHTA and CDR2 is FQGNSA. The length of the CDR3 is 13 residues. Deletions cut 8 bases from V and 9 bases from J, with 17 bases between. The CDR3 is CASRGPVGGEQFF. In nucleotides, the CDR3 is TGTGCCAGCCGAGGCCCGGTGGGTGGTGAGCAGTTCTTC. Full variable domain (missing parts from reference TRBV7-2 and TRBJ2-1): GAGVSQSPSNKVTEKGKDVELRCDPISGHTALYWYRQSLGQGLEFLIYFQGNSAPDKSGLPSDRFSAERTGGSVSTLTIQRTQQEDSAVYLCASRGPVGGEQFFGPGTRLTVL.

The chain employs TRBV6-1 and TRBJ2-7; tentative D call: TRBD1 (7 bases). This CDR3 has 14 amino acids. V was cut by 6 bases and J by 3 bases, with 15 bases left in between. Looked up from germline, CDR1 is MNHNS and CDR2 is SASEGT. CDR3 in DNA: TGTGCCAGCAGACGGGGGCAGGGGGGCTACGAGCAGTACTTC. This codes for CASRRGQGGYEQYF.

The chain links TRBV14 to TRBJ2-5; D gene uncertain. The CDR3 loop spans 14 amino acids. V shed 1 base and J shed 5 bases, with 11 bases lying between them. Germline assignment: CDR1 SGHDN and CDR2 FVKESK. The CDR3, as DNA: TGTGCCAGCAGCCAAGCCCAGTTAACCGAGACCCAGTACTTC. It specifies CASSQAQLTETQYF.

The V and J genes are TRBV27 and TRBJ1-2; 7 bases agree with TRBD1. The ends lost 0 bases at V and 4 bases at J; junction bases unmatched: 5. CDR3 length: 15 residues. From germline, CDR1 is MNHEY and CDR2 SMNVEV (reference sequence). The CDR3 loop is CASSLSGGLGYGYTF. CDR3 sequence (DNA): TGTGCCAGCAGTTTATCAGGGGGCCTCGGCTATGGCTACACCTTC.

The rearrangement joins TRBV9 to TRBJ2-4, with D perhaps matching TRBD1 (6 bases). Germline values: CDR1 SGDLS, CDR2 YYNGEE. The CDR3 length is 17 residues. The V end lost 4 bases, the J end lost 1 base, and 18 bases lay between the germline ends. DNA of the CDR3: TGTGCCAGCAGCCCAACTTTTGGGGGCCTGGCCAAAAACATTCAGTACTTC. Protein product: CASSPTFGGLAKNIQYF. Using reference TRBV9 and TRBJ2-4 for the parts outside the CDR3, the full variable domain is DSGVTQTPKHLITATGQRVTLRCSPRSGDLSVYWYQQSLDQGLQFLIQYYNGEERAKGNILERFSAQQFPDLHSELNLSSLELGDSALYFCASSPTFGGLAKNIQYFGAGTRLSVL.

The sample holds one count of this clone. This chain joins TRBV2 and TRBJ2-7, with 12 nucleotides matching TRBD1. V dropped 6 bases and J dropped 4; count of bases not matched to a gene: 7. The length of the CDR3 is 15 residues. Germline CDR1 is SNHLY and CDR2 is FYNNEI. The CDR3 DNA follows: TGTGCCAGCAGAGCCGGGACAGGGGGCGCGTACGAGCAGTACTTC. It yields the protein CASRAGTGGAYEQYF. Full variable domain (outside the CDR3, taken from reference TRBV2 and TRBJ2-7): EPEVTQTPSHQVTQMGQEVILRCVPISNHLYFYWYRQILGQKVEFLVSFYNNEISEKSEIFDDQFSVERPDGSNFTLKIRSTKLEDSAMYFCASRAGTGGAYEQYFGPGTRLTVT.

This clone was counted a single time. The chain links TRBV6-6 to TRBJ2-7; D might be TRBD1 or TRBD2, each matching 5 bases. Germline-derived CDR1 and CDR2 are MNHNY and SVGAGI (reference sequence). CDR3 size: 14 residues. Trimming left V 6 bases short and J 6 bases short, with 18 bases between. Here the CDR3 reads CASRQPGRAGEQYF. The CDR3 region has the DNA TGTGCCAGCAGGCAACCGGGACGGGCGGGCGAGCAGTACTTC.

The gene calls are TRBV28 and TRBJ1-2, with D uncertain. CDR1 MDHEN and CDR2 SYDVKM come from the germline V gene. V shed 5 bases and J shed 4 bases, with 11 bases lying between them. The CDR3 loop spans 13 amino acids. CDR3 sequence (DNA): TGTGCCAGCAGTGACCAGAATCTCTATGGCTACACCTTC. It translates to CASSDQNLYGYTF.

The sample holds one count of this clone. This CDR3 reads CASSLVGTIAADTQYF. CDR3 bases: TGTGCCAGCAGCTTAGTGGGGACCATAGCAGCAGATACGCAGTATTTT. The chain carries TRBV7-2 and TRBJ2-3; D tentatively reads TRBD1 or TRBD2 (5 bases each). Germline CDR1 and CDR2: SGHTA and FQGNSA. Trimming stripped 1 base from V and 4 bases from J, with 15 bases between. The CDR3 extends over 16 amino acids.

CDR3 sequence reads: CASSEGGRGPGNQPQHF. The CDR3 region has the DNA TGTGCCAGCTCAGAAGGGGGGAGGGGTCCGGGCAATCAGCCCCAGCATTTT. The chain uses TRBV18 and TRBJ1-5, with D perhaps TRBD1 (6 bases). CDR1 KGHSH and CDR2 LQKENI come from the germline V gene. The CDR3 has 17 amino acids. V lost 5 bases and J 2 bases, leaving 19 bases between the germline ends.

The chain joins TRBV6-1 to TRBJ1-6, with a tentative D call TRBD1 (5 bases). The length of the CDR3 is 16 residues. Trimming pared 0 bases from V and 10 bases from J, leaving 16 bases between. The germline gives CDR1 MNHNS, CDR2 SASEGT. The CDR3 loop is CASSEAGSGLGSPLHF. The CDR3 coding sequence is TGTGCCAGCAGTGAAGCGGGATCGGGGCTGGGATCACCCCTCCACTTT.

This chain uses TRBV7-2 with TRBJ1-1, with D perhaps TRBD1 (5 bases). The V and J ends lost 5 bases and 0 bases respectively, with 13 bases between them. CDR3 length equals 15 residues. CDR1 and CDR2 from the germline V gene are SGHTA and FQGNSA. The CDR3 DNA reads TGTGCCAGCAGCAACTCCGGGACGTTGAACACTGAAGCTTTCTTT. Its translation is CASSNSGTLNTEAFF.

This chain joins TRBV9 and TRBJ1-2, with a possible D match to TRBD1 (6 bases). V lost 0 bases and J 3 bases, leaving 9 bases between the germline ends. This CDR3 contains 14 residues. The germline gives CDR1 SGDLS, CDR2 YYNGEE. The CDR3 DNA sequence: TGTGCCAGCAGCGTAGGGCCAGGGGACTATGGCTACACCTTC. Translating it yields CASSVGPGDYGYTF.

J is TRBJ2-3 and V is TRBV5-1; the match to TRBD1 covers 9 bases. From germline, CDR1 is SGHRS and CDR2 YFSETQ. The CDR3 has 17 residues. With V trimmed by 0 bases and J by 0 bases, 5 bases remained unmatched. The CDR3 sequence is CASSLVPGTGSTDTQYF. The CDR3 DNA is TGCGCCAGCAGCTTGGTCCCCGGGACAGGGAGCACAGATACGCAGTATTTT.

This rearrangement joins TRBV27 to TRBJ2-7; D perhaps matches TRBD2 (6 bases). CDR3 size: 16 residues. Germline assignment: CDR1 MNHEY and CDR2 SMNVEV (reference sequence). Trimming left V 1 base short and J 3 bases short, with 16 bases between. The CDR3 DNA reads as TGTGCCAGCAGTTTATTGGGGGGTTTGACCAACTACGAGCAGTACTTC. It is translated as CASSLLGGLTNYEQYF.

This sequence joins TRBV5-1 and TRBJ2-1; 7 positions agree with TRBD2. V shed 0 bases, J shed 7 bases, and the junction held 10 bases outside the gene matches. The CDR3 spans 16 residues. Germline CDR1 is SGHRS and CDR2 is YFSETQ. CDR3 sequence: CASSLAPGTRGNEQFF. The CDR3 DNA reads TGCGCCAGCAGCTTGGCTCCCGGGACGCGGGGGAATGAGCAGTTCTTC.

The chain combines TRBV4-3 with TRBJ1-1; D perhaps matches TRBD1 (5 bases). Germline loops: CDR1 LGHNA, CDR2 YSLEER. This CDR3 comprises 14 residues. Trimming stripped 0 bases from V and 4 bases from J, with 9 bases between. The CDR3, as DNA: TGCGCCAGCAGCCAAGATTGGGACGGCACTGAAGCTTTCTTT. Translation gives CASSQDWDGTEAFF.